The 21 T cell receptor beta chains in this list originate from one sample, sequenced in a study of T cell changes during pregnancy in multiple sclerosis. Method: immunoSEQ multiplex PCR; TCRdb's copy keeps in-frame clones and lacks some. This table holds roughly 99,000 clones, around 92% found once. The sample consisted of peripheral blood, taken after pregnancy. The receptors were sampled from a female donor in good health, enrolled as a control in a pregnancy study.

This clone has more than one count but fewer than ten. The chain uses TRBV18 and TRBJ1-6, with D tentatively TRBD1 (5 bases). Trimming took off 6 bases at V and 1 base at J, with 7 bases between the two ends. Per germline, CDR1 KGHSH and CDR2 LQKENI. The CDR3 has 14 amino acids. The CDR3: CASSGGSYNSPLHF. The CDR3 DNA sequence: TGTGCCAGCTCGGGGGGATCCTATAATTCACCCCTCCACTTT.

This rearrangement joins TRBV19 to TRBJ2-1; a possible D gene is TRBD2 (6 bases). V lost 1 base and J lost 12, with 13 bases in between. The length of the CDR3 is 13 residues. Germline CDR1 reads LNHDA; CDR2 reads SQIVND (reference sequence). The DNA of the CDR3 is TGTGCCAGTAGTATAGTAAGCCGGGAGACGCAGTTCTTC. Translating it yields CASSIVSRETQFF.

The chain is built from TRBV6-1 and TRBJ1-5, with 10 bases that match TRBD1. CDR3 length: 18 amino acids. Losses at the gene ends were 3 bases for V and 2 bases for J; bases not matched to a gene: 10. Germline loops: CDR1 MNHNS, CDR2 SASEGT. As DNA, the CDR3 is TGTGCCAGCAGTGACGACAGGGGGCCCGTAAAGGGCAATCAGCCCCAGCATTTT. It encodes CASSDDRGPVKGNQPQHF.

The table lists this clone with a few counts. J is TRBJ1-1 and V is TRBV6-5; no firm D call. Germline lookup yields CDR1 MNHEY and CDR2 SVGAGI. Trimming pared 3 bases from V and 0 bases from J, leaving 14 bases between. The CDR3 has 16 amino acids. The CDR3 nucleotides read TGTGCCAGCAGTTATCCCAGGAGAGGGATGAACACTGAAGCTTTCTTT. Translating gives CASSYPRRGMNTEAFF.

This chain joins TRBV19 and TRBJ1-4, with D unclear. With 3 bases removed from V and 0 bases from J, the gap between germline ends came to 11 bases. CDR3 length equals 16 residues. The germline gives CDR1 LNHDA, CDR2 SQIVND (reference sequence). The CDR3 DNA reads as TGTGCCAGTAGTATCGCGACGGGGACAACTAATGAAAAACTGTTTTTT. Residues: CASSIATGTTNEKLFF. Complete variable domain (other parts from reference TRBV19 and TRBJ1-4): DGGITQSPKYLFRKEGQNVTLSCEQNLNHDAMYWYRQDPGQGLRLIYYSQIVNDFQKGDIAEGYSVSREKKESFPLTVTSAQKNPTAFYLCASSIATGTTNEKLFFGSGTQLSVL.

V is TRBV6-6 and J is TRBJ2-7, with a tentative D call TRBD1 (6 bases). This CDR3 has 14 residues. Germline V CDR1 and CDR2: MNHNY, SVGAGI (reference sequence). Between the trimmed V and J ends, which lost 2 bases and 2 bases, there was a span of 10 bases. CDR3 in DNA: TGTGCCAGCAGTTACCAGTCAGGGGCCTACGAGCAGTACTTC. Residues: CASSYQSGAYEQYF.

The chain employs TRBV28 and TRBJ2-2; TRBD1 agrees at 7 bases. CDR1 is MDHEN, CDR2 SYDVKM, per germline. J gave up 0 bases and V 3 bases, and 1 base lay outside the gene matches. The CDR3 covers 15 residues. The CDR3 protein is CASSFDRANTGELFF. For the CDR3, the DNA is TGTGCCAGCAGTTTCGACAGGGCGAACACCGGGGAGCTGTTTTTT.

The chain employs TRBV6-5 and TRBJ2-1; possible D gene TRBD1, 6 bases. Germline V gives CDR1 MNHEY, CDR2 SVGAGI. This CDR3 has 13 residues. V dropped 5 bases and J dropped 10 bases, with 15 bases sitting between them. CDR3 sequence (DNA): TGTGCCAGCAGTCGTACAGGGCTCAGGGAGCAGTTCTTC. It codes for CASSRTGLREQFF.

The chain's CDR3 is CASNHDRVRLRYGYTF. The CDR3 DNA is TGTGCCAGCAACCACGACAGGGTAAGGTTGCGGTATGGCTACACCTTC. V gene TRBV21-1 combines with J gene TRBJ1-2; the tabulated D call, TRBD1, remains unverified against the DNA. TRBV21-1 is recorded as a pseudogene. This CDR3 spans 16 amino acids.

The rearrangement joins TRBV19 to TRBJ2-3; 8 nucleotides line up with TRBD1. After removal of 2 bases from V and 4 bases from J, the junction contained 8 bases not matched to a gene. The CDR3 loop spans 16 amino acids. Germline V gives CDR1 LNHDA, CDR2 SQIVND (reference sequence). The CDR3 loop is CASSIWTGRRADTQYF. The CDR3 DNA reads as TGTGCCAGTAGTATATGGACAGGGAGGCGGGCAGATACGCAGTATTTT. Based on the CDR3 plus reference TRBV19 and TRBJ2-3, the full variable domain is DGGITQSPKYLFRKEGQNVTLSCEQNLNHDAMYWYRQDPGQGLRLIYYSQIVNDFQKGDIAEGYSVSREKKESFPLTVTSAQKNPTAFYLCASSIWTGRRADTQYFGPGTRLTVL.

This clone has a single count. The chain links TRBV5-1 to TRBJ1-2; TRBD1 agrees at 9 bases. After removal of 4 bases from V and 3 bases from J, the junction contained 1 base not matched to a gene. The CDR3 is 13 amino acids. Germline V gene data show CDR1 as SGHRS and CDR2 as YFSETQ. CDR3 loop: CASSRTGDYGYTF. The CDR3 DNA reads as TGCGCCAGCAGCCGGACAGGGGACTATGGCTACACCTTC.

This clone was detected only once. V gene TRBV5-4 combines with J gene TRBJ2-1, with 8 bases identical to TRBD2. The ends lost 1 base at V and 9 bases at J; junction bases unmatched: 9. Germline V gene sequence: CDR1 SGHNT, CDR2 YYREEE (reference sequence). The CDR3 consists of 15 residues. CDR3 sequence (DNA): TGTGCCAGCAGCTTGTTAAAAGCGGGGGTGGGTGAGCAGTTCTTC. Encoded protein: CASSLLKAGVGEQFF.

The chain has TRBV6-1 and TRBJ1-2; 7 nucleotides align to TRBD1. CDR3 length equals 15 residues. Germline CDR1 is MNHNS and CDR2 is SASEGT. V shed 2 bases, J shed 5 bases, and the junction held 8 bases outside the gene matches. DNA for the CDR3: TGTGCCAGCAGTGAATCCCTGACAGGGCCTTATGGCTACACCTTC. Encoded protein: CASSESLTGPYGYTF.

This rearrangement joins TRBV19 to TRBJ2-1, with TRBD2 identical over 11 bases. This CDR3 contains 16 residues. The germline gives CDR1 LNHDA, CDR2 SQIVND (reference sequence). The J segment lost 7 bases and the V segment lost 5 bases, leaving 10 bases of the junction unmatched. The CDR3 loop is CASSGWLAGGGNEQFF. In DNA form, the CDR3 reads TGTGCCAGTAGTGGGTGGCTAGCGGGGGGCGGGAATGAGCAGTTCTTC.

V is TRBV5-6 and J is TRBJ1-6; D perhaps matches TRBD1 (6 bases). V lost 2 bases to trimming and J lost 10 bases, with 13 bases between them. Germline loops: CDR1 SGHDT, CDR2 YYEEEE. This CDR3 comprises 14 residues. The CDR3, as DNA: TGTGCCAGCAGCTTTCGAACAGGGCGATCACCCCTCCACTTT. It translates to CASSFRTGRSPLHF.

In its sample, this clone was seen once. The rearrangement uses TRBV28 and TRBJ2-5; maybe TRBD1 (6 bases). The CDR3 covers 14 residues. In germline, CDR1 is MDHEN, CDR2 SYDVKM. Trimming took off 6 bases at V and 0 bases at J, with 11 bases between the two ends. The CDR3 reads CASSPYRDQETQYF. CDR3 sequence (DNA): TGTGCCAGCAGCCCGTACAGGGACCAAGAGACCCAGTACTTC. Based on the CDR3 plus reference TRBV28 and TRBJ2-5, the full variable domain is DVKVTQSSRYLVKRTGEKVFLECVQDMDHENMFWYRQDPGLGLRLIYFSYDVKMKEKGDIPEGYSVSREKKERFSLILESASTNQTSMYLCASSPYRDQETQYFGPGTRLLVL.

Only one count was recorded for this clone. The chain joins TRBV7-3 to TRBJ2-4, with D maybe TRBD2 (6 bases). The V gene's germline CDR1 is SGHTA and CDR2 FQGTGA. This CDR3 contains 18 residues. V lost 2 bases and J lost 0, with 17 bases in between. The CDR3 DNA reads TGTGCCAGCAGCTTAGGTCCTAGCGCGGAGCTAGCCAAAAACATTCAGTACTTC. Translated: CASSLGPSAELAKNIQYF.

This clone occurred once. The chain links TRBV30 to TRBJ1-6, with a possible D match to TRBD1 (6 bases). Germline V gives CDR1 GTSNPN, CDR2 SVGIG (reference sequence). V lost 0 bases, J lost 9 bases, and 12 bases lay in between. The CDR3 is 14 residues long. The CDR3 spells CAWSVRTAASPLHF. In nucleotides, the CDR3 is TGTGCCTGGAGTGTACGGACAGCCGCTTCACCCCTCCACTTT. Complete variable domain (other parts from reference TRBV30 and TRBJ1-6): SQTIHQWPATLVQPVGSPLSLECTVEGTSNPNLYWYRQAAGRGLQLLFYSVGIGQISSEVPQNLSASRPQDRQFILSSKKLLLSDSGFYLCAWSVRTAASPLHFGNGTRLTVT.

V usage is TRBV29-1 and J usage is TRBJ2-2; possible D gene TRBD2, 5 bases. The germline CDR1 and CDR2 sequences are SQVTM and ANQGSEA. This CDR3 is 14 amino acids long. With 1 base removed from V and 5 bases from J, the gap between germline ends came to 11 bases. Here the CDR3 reads CSVEAGRGTGELFF. The CDR3 coding sequence is TGCAGCGTTGAAGCTGGGAGAGGGACCGGGGAGCTGTTTTTT.

The J gene is TRBJ1-2, the V gene TRBV6-5; TRBD1 aligns across 9 bases. This CDR3 is built from 15 residues. Per germline, CDR1 MNHEY and CDR2 SVGAGI. The trim removed 4 bases at V and 7 bases at J, leaving 10 bases unmatched. The CDR3 DNA is TGTGCCAGCAGTTCGTCCGGTGGGACAGGGAGTGGCTACACCTTC. Residues: CASSSSGGTGSGYTF.

This chain connects TRBV6-6 to TRBJ2-7; tentatively, D is TRBD2 (6 bases). Trimming stripped 0 bases from V and 1 base from J, with 10 bases between. From germline, CDR1 is MNHNY and CDR2 SVGAGI (reference sequence). The CDR3 runs to 15 residues. CDR3 in amino acids: CASSYSASGSYEQYF. CDR3 sequence (DNA): TGTGCCAGCAGTTACTCGGCCAGCGGGTCCTACGAGCAGTACTTC.